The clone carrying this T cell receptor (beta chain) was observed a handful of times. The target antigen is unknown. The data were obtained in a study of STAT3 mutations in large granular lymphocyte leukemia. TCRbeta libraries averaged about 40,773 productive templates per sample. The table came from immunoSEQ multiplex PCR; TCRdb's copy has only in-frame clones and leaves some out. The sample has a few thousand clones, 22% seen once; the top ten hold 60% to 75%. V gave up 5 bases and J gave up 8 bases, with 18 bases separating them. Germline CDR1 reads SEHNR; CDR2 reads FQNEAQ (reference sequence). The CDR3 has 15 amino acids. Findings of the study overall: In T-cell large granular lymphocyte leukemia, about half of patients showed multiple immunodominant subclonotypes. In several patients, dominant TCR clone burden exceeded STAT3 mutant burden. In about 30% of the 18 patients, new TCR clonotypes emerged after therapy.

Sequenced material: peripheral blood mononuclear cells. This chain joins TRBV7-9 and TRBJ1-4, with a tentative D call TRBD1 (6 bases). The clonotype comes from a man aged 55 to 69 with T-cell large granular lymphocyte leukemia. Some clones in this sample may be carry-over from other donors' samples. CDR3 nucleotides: TGTGCCAGCAGCCGGGACATATCACTTGAGGAAAAACTGTTTTTT. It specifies CASSRDISLEEKLFF.